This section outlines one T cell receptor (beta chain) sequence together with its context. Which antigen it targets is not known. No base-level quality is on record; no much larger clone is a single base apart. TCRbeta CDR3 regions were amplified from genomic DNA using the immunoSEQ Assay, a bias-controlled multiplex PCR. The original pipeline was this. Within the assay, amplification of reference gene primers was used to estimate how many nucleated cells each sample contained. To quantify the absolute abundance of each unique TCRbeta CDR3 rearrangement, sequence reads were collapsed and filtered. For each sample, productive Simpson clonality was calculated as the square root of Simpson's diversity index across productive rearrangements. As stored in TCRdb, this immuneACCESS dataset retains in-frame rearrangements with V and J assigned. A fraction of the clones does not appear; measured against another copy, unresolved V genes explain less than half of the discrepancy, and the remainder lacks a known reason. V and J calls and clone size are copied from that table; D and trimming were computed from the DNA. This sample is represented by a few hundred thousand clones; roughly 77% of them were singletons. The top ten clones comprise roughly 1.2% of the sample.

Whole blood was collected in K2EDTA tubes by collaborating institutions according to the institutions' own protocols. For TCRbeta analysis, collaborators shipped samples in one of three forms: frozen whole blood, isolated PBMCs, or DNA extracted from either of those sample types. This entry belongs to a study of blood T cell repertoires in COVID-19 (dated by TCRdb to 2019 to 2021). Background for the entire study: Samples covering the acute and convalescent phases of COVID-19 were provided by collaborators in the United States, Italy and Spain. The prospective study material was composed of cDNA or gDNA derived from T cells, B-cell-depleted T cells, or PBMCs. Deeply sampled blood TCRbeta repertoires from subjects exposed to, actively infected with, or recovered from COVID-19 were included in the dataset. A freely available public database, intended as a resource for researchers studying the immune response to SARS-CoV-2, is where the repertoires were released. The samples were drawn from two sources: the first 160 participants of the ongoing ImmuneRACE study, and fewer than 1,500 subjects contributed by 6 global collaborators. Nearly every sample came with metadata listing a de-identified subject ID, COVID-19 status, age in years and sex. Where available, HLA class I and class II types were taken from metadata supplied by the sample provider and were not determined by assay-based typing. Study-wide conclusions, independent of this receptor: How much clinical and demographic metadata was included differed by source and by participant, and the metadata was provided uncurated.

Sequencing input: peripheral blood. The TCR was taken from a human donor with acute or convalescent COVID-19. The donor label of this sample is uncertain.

CDR3 region: CASSLAGTGNFYEQYF. The DNA sequence is as follows: TGCGCCAGCAGCTTGGCCGGGACAGGGAATTTCTACGAGCAGTACTTC. Recombination linked TRBV5-1 to TRBJ2-7, and 9 junctional nucleotides match TRBD1. Compared with germline, V lacks 0 bases and J lacks 3 bases; bases without a gene match: 7. CDR1 and CDR2 were assigned from the germline V gene as SGHRS and YFSETQ. Taken from cysteine to phenylalanine, the CDR3 has 16 residues. The kept DNA is CDR3 alone, 48 bases in frame from the first base.